Listed below are T cell receptor beta chains from one sample, sequenced in a study of early T cells in non-severe SARS-CoV-2 infection. One entry per CDR3 protein results from TCRdb running MiXCR on the 5' RACE reads. The table has 50,000 to 70,000 distinct CDR3 sequences, approximately 6.1% seen once. The specimen was whole blood, collected at baseline. The receptors here all came from an adult who was a healthcare worker with PCR-confirmed SARS-CoV-2 infection or an uninfected control (not recorded which). CDR3s include the opening cysteine and the closing phenylalanine or tryptophan. The D gene is left open where the match is weak. The listing skips clone size in some rows; elsewhere it reads once, few, many or a size class.

d_gene: .; v_gene: TRBV29-1; j_gene: TRBJ1-1; abundance: few; CDR3nt: TGCAGCGTTGGAGGAGTGAACACTGAAGCTTTCTTT; CDR3aa: CSVGGVNTEAFF
d_gene: TRBD2; v_gene: TRBV20-1; j_gene: TRBJ2-7; abundance: few; CDR3nt: TGCAGTGCCGCGAGCGGGAGTTTCCACGAGCAGTACTTC; CDR3aa: CSAASGSFHEQYF
d_gene: .; v_gene: TRBV27; j_gene: TRBJ2-2; abundance: few; CDR3nt: TGTGCCAGCAGCATTTTGGACAGCCGGCTTGGGGCCGGGGAGCTGTTTTTT; CDR3aa: CASSILDSRLGAGELFF
d_gene: .; v_gene: TRBV6-1; j_gene: TRBJ1-4; abundance: many; CDR3nt: TGTGCCAGCAGTGAGCTTTATTATGAAAAACTGTTTTTT; CDR3aa: CASSELYYEKLFF
d_gene: TRBD2; v_gene: TRBV2; j_gene: TRBJ2-7; abundance: many; CDR3nt: TGTGCCAGCAGTGAAGCTAGAGTAGCGGGTCACCCCTACGAGCAGTACTTC; CDR3aa: CASSEARVAGHPYEQYF
d_gene: .; v_gene: TRBV3-1; j_gene: TRBJ1-2; abundance: .; CDR3nt: TGTGCCAGCAGCCAAGATTACGGGGCCCACACCTTC; CDR3aa: CASSQDYGAHTF
d_gene: .; v_gene: TRBV20-1; j_gene: TRBJ2-5; abundance: many; CDR3nt: TGCAGTGCTGGCAGGGTGAGAGAGACCCAGTACTTC; CDR3aa: CSAGRVRETQYF
d_gene: .; v_gene: TRBV14; j_gene: TRBJ1-1; abundance: many; CDR3nt: TGTGCCAGCAGCCAAGAATCCAGATACACTGAAGCTTTCTTT; CDR3aa: CASSQESRYTEAFF
d_gene: .; v_gene: TRBV4-3; j_gene: TRBJ1-1; abundance: few; CDR3nt: TGCGCCAGCAGCCAAGAGCGTCGGGGGTTGCGCACTGAAGCTTTCTTT; CDR3aa: CASSQERRGLRTEAFF
d_gene: .; v_gene: TRBV6-1; j_gene: TRBJ2-1; abundance: few; CDR3nt: TGTGCCAGCAGTGAAAACAGGGCGAGATACAATGAGCAGTTCTTC; CDR3aa: CASSENRARYNEQFF
d_gene: TRBD2; v_gene: TRBV7-2; j_gene: TRBJ2-7; abundance: many; CDR3nt: TGTGCCAGCAGCTTGACTAGCGGGAGTGGGATCAGCTCCTACGAGCAGTACTTC; CDR3aa: CASSLTSGSGISSYEQYF
d_gene: .; v_gene: TRBV12-3/TRBV12-4; j_gene: TRBJ2-2; abundance: many; CDR3nt: TGTGCCAGCAGTCCCGGACCATCCAACACCGGGGAGCTGTTTTTT; CDR3aa: CASSPGPSNTGELFF
d_gene: .; v_gene: TRBV7-7; j_gene: TRBJ2-2; abundance: many; CDR3nt: TGTGCCAGCAGCTTAAGGCCCGGGGAGCTGTTTTTT; CDR3aa: CASSLRPGELFF
d_gene: .; v_gene: TRBV29-1; j_gene: TRBJ2-3; abundance: many; CDR3nt: TGCAGCTTTTCGACTCGCACAGATACGCAGTATTTT; CDR3aa: CSFSTRTDTQYF
d_gene: .; v_gene: TRBV29-1; j_gene: TRBJ2-1; abundance: many; CDR3nt: TGCAGCGTTGAATTTCTTCTCACCGGGAAGTCCTACAATGAGCAGTTCTTC; CDR3aa: CSVEFLLTGKSYNEQFF
d_gene: .; v_gene: TRBV5-5; j_gene: TRBJ1-1; abundance: few; CDR3nt: TGTGCCAGCAGCTTAAGATCAGGGACCCCTGAAGCTTTCTTT; CDR3aa: CASSLRSGTPEAFF
d_gene: .; v_gene: TRBV7-7; j_gene: TRBJ1-5; abundance: many; CDR3nt: TGTGCCAGCTACCCTTTTCCCAAAACATATAGCAATCAGCCCCAGCATTTT; CDR3aa: CASYPFPKTYSNQPQHF
d_gene: .; v_gene: TRBV6-2/TRBV6-3; j_gene: TRBJ1-5; abundance: many; CDR3nt: TGTGCCAGCAGTTACTTGGGGGGGTATCAGCCCCAGCATTTT; CDR3aa: CASSYLGGYQPQHF
d_gene: .; v_gene: TRBV19; j_gene: TRBJ2-2; abundance: many; CDR3nt: TGTGCCAGTTCTTTAGGACAGACCACCGGGGAGCTGTTTTTT; CDR3aa: CASSLGQTTGELFF
d_gene: .; v_gene: TRBV28; j_gene: TRBJ1-1; abundance: many; CDR3nt: TGTGCCAGCAGTTTTCAAACGACCGGGGCGGGCGCTTTCTTT; CDR3aa: CASSFQTTGAGAFF
d_gene: TRBD2; v_gene: TRBV28; j_gene: TRBJ2-1; abundance: many; CDR3nt: TGTGCCAGCAGTTTGCCTACCTTAGCGGGAGCCGACAATGAGCAGTTCTTC; CDR3aa: CASSLPTLAGADNEQFF
d_gene: .; v_gene: TRBV21-1; j_gene: TRBJ1-1; abundance: many; CDR3nt: TGTGCCAGCAGAAAAATAGGGAGCACTGAAGCTTTCTTT; CDR3aa: CASRKIGSTEAFF
d_gene: .; v_gene: TRBV6-6; j_gene: TRBJ1-1; abundance: many; CDR3nt: TGTGCCAGCAGTTCCGACAGGACCACTGAAGCTTTCTTT; CDR3aa: CASSSDRTTEAFF
d_gene: TRBD1; v_gene: TRBV20-1; j_gene: TRBJ2-7; abundance: medium-sized; CDR3nt: TGCAGTGCTAGAGGCCCGGGACAGCCCTACGAGCAGTACTTC; CDR3aa: CSARGPGQPYEQYF
d_gene: TRBD2; v_gene: TRBV20-1; j_gene: TRBJ2-7; abundance: .; CDR3nt: TGCAGTGTTCGGGACTACCGAAATTACTACGAGCAGTACTTC; CDR3aa: CSVRDYRNYYEQYF
d_gene: .; v_gene: TRBV7-9; j_gene: TRBJ2-1; abundance: .; CDR3nt: TGTGCCAGCAGCTTGGACGAGCGTGAGCAGTTCTTC; CDR3aa: CASSLDEREQFF
d_gene: .; v_gene: TRBV6-2/TRBV6-3; j_gene: TRBJ1-1; abundance: many; CDR3nt: TGTGCCAGCAGCGTACAGGGAGGAGACACTGAAGCTTTCTTT; CDR3aa: CASSVQGGDTEAFF
d_gene: TRBD2; v_gene: TRBV7-9; j_gene: TRBJ2-7; abundance: many; CDR3nt: TGTGCCAGCAGCCGTAGCGGGACCAGCTCCTACGAGCAGTACTTC; CDR3aa: CASSRSGTSSYEQYF
d_gene: .; v_gene: TRBV11-2; j_gene: TRBJ1-2; abundance: many; CDR3nt: TGTGCCAGCAGCTTAGTTTCCTCCGGGGCCTGGGGTGGCTACACCTTC; CDR3aa: CASSLVSSGAWGGYTF
d_gene: .; v_gene: TRBV29-1; j_gene: TRBJ2-1; abundance: many; CDR3nt: TGCAGCGCTGAACGGGCAGCCGAGCAGTTCTTC; CDR3aa: CSAERAAEQFF
d_gene: TRBD2; v_gene: TRBV20-1; j_gene: TRBJ2-2; abundance: few; CDR3nt: TGCAGTGCAGAACTAGCGGGAGACCTCACCGGGGAGCTGTTTTTT; CDR3aa: CSAELAGDLTGELFF
d_gene: .; v_gene: TRBV27; j_gene: TRBJ1-1; abundance: many; CDR3nt: TGTGCCAGCAGTAGAACCTTTGGACAGAACACTGAAGCTTTCTTT; CDR3aa: CASSRTFGQNTEAFF
d_gene: .; v_gene: TRBV5-4; j_gene: TRBJ2-2; abundance: .; CDR3nt: TGTGCCAGCAGTCGTGACTACCATCTCAGCCCCGGGGAGCTGTTTTTT; CDR3aa: CASSRDYHLSPGELFF
d_gene: .; v_gene: TRBV7-6; j_gene: TRBJ2-1; abundance: many; CDR3nt: TGTGCCAGCAGCTTAGTCAGGAACACCGGTGAGCAGTTCTTC; CDR3aa: CASSLVRNTGEQFF
d_gene: .; v_gene: TRBV20-1; j_gene: TRBJ2-5; abundance: many; CDR3nt: TGCAGTGATTACGAGGCGGGACCCCAAGAGACCCAGTACTTC; CDR3aa: CSDYEAGPQETQYF
d_gene: .; v_gene: TRBV6-2/TRBV6-3; j_gene: TRBJ2-1; abundance: many; CDR3nt: TGTGCCAGCAGTTACGTGACTTCCGCATACAATGAGCAGTTCTTC; CDR3aa: CASSYVTSAYNEQFF
d_gene: .; v_gene: TRBV6-5; j_gene: TRBJ1-6; abundance: .; CDR3nt: TGTGCCAGCAGTTACCATCTGGGCAATTCACCCCTCCACTTT; CDR3aa: CASSYHLGNSPLHF
d_gene: TRBD1; v_gene: TRBV28; j_gene: TRBJ2-7; abundance: few; CDR3nt: TGTGCCAGCAGTTCCGGACAGGGGATCTACGAGCAGTACTTC; CDR3aa: CASSSGQGIYEQYF
d_gene: TRBD2; v_gene: TRBV3-1; j_gene: TRBJ2-1; abundance: many; CDR3nt: TGTGCCAGCAGCCCCATCTTAAGCGGGAGTCTGAATGAGCAGTTCTTC; CDR3aa: CASSPILSGSLNEQFF
d_gene: .; v_gene: TRBV6-2/TRBV6-3; j_gene: TRBJ2-1; abundance: once; CDR3nt: TGTGCCACCTCGACTAGGGACAATGAGCAGTTCTTC; CDR3aa: CATSTRDNEQFF
d_gene: TRBD2; v_gene: TRBV28; j_gene: TRBJ2-7; abundance: few; CDR3nt: TGTGCCAGCAGTTTCGGGCGGGGGGGCGAGCAGTACTTC; CDR3aa: CASSFGRGGEQYF
d_gene: .; v_gene: TRBV18; j_gene: TRBJ1-4; abundance: many; CDR3nt: TGTGCCAGCTCAGGTATCGGACAGAATGAAAAACTGTTTTTT; CDR3aa: CASSGIGQNEKLFF
d_gene: .; v_gene: TRBV5-1; j_gene: TRBJ1-1; abundance: .; CDR3nt: TGCGCCAGCAGCTTGGTGTCGGGACGGTGGAACACTGAAGCTTTCTTT; CDR3aa: CASSLVSGRWNTEAFF
d_gene: TRBD1; v_gene: TRBV6-5; j_gene: TRBJ2-7; abundance: many; CDR3nt: TGTGCCAGCACTGGCACAGGGGGCGTCGAGCAGTACTTC; CDR3aa: CASTGTGGVEQYF
d_gene: .; v_gene: TRBV3-2; j_gene: TRBJ2-3; abundance: many; CDR3nt: TGTGCCAGCAGCCAAGTCCGGACTAGCGGGAGGTGGGCTACAGATACGCAGTATTTT; CDR3aa: CASSQVRTSGRWATDTQYF
d_gene: .; v_gene: TRBV15; j_gene: TRBJ1-5; abundance: few; CDR3nt: TGTGCCACCAGCAGAGATCCCACTTTAGAGCCCCAGCATTTT; CDR3aa: CATSRDPTLEPQHF
d_gene: .; v_gene: TRBV5-4; j_gene: TRBJ1-3; abundance: many; CDR3nt: TGTGCCAGCAGCTTGGTGGGATCCTCTGGAAACACCATATATTTT; CDR3aa: CASSLVGSSGNTIYF
d_gene: TRBD2; v_gene: TRBV10-3; j_gene: TRBJ2-1; abundance: many; CDR3nt: TGTGCCATCAGTGAGTCTATTTCTAGCGGGAATGATGAGCAGTTCTTC; CDR3aa: CAISESISSGNDEQFF
d_gene: TRBD1; v_gene: TRBV7-2; j_gene: TRBJ1-1; abundance: many; CDR3nt: TGTGCCAGCAGCTTTAGGGGGACAGGTTGGAACACTGAAGCTTTCTTT; CDR3aa: CASSFRGTGWNTEAFF
d_gene: TRBD1; v_gene: TRBV5-1; j_gene: TRBJ1-4; abundance: few; CDR3nt: TGCGCCAGCAGCCCCGGGGCAGGGGGTGCAGGAAGTGAAAAACTGTTTTTT; CDR3aa: CASSPGAGGAGSEKLFF
d_gene: TRBD2; v_gene: TRBV27; j_gene: TRBJ2-7; abundance: few; CDR3nt: TGTGCCAGCAGTAAGACTAGCGGGAGGATCATCTCCTACGAGCAGTACTTC; CDR3aa: CASSKTSGRIISYEQYF
d_gene: TRBD2; v_gene: TRBV28; j_gene: TRBJ2-5; abundance: many; CDR3nt: TGTGCCAGCAGCCCCGACCCCGGGACTAGCCCAGAGACCCAGTACTTC; CDR3aa: CASSPDPGTSPETQYF
d_gene: .; v_gene: TRBV10-3; j_gene: TRBJ2-5; abundance: many; CDR3nt: TGTGCCATCAGTGAGTCACGGGTGGAGACCCAGTACTTC; CDR3aa: CAISESRVETQYF
d_gene: TRBD1; v_gene: TRBV7-2; j_gene: TRBJ1-2; abundance: .; CDR3nt: TGTGCCAGCAGCTTATGGACAGGATATGGCTACACCTTC; CDR3aa: CASSLWTGYGYTF
d_gene: .; v_gene: TRBV7-6; j_gene: TRBJ2-1; abundance: many; CDR3nt: TGTGCCAGCAGCATAAGCCCTAGTGAAGGCAATGAGCAGTTCTTC; CDR3aa: CASSISPSEGNEQFF
d_gene: .; v_gene: TRBV20-1; j_gene: TRBJ2-7; abundance: .; CDR3nt: TGCAGTGCTACCCGGACGGAAGGGTTCCACGAGCAGTACTTC; CDR3aa: CSATRTEGFHEQYF
d_gene: TRBD1; v_gene: TRBV30; j_gene: TRBJ2-7; abundance: many; CDR3nt: TGTGCCTGGAGGGGCGACAGGGGAGTTATGTACGAGCAGTACTTC; CDR3aa: CAWRGDRGVMYEQYF